Listed here are 3 T cell receptor beta chains from one sample, sequenced in a study of patients and donors after allogeneic stem cell transplantation. TCRdb passed the RT-PCR reads through MiXCR, listing each CDR3 protein once. The data hold 900,000 to 1,000,000 distinct CDR3 sequences, with more than 15% observed a single time. Sequencing was carried out using blood, either unsorted or a sorted T cell fraction (not recorded which). These TCRs come from a human donor who was either an allogeneic HSCT recipient or a stem cell or donor lymphocyte infusion donor (not recorded which). It is not recorded whose cells these are; they may come from a transplant donor.

This chain connects TRBV20-1 to TRBJ2-3; 12 nucleotides agree with TRBD2. The germline V gene has CDR1 DFQATT and CDR2 SNEGSKA (reference sequence). This CDR3 has 14 amino acids. With V trimmed by 7 bases and J by 1 base, 3 bases remained unmatched. DNA for the CDR3: TGCAGTGGAAGACTAGCGGGGGGCACAGATACGCAGTATTTT. This encodes CSGRLAGGTDTQYF.

This sequence joins TRBV3-1 and TRBJ1-2; 12 nucleotides align to TRBD1. The CDR3 has 16 amino acids. V gave up 4 bases and J gave up 4 bases; unmatched junction bases: 7. CDR1 LGHDT and CDR2 YNNKEL come from the germline V gene (reference sequence). The CDR3 nucleotides read TGTGCCAGCAGCCTAGGGACAGGGGGCATAGGCTATGGCTACACCTTC. Its protein is CASSLGTGGIGYGYTF.

CDR3 DNA sequence: TGTGCCAGCAGGCCAAGGTGGGGACAAGGGCACCCGAACACTGAAGCTTTCTTT. Translating gives CASRPRWGQGHPNTEAFF. The V call is TRBV12-3 or TRBV12-4, the J call TRBJ1-1; a possible D gene is TRBD1 (6 bases). The V gene lost 6 bases and the J gene lost 1 base, with 24 bases spanning the gap. The CDR3 is 18 residues long.